This T cell receptor beta chain derives from a study of blood T cell repertoires in COVID-19. The CDR3 runs to 13 residues. Germline CDR1 is SGHTA and CDR2 is FQGNSA. Deletions cut 5 bases from V and 2 bases from J, with 9 bases between. Repertoires were generated with immunoSEQ multiplex PCR, while TCRdb's copy carries only in-frame clones and drops some. The sample consists of tens of thousands of clones, more than 80% of them appearing once. This chain uses TRBV7-2 with TRBJ1-2, with D possibly matching TRBD1 (5 bases). The sample taken for sequencing was peripheral blood. This clonotype was sampled from a woman aged 65 to 85 with acute or convalescent COVID-19. The CDR3, as DNA: TGTGCCAGCAGCCCGGGACTAAACTATGGCTACACCTTC. Residues: CASSPGLNYGYTF.